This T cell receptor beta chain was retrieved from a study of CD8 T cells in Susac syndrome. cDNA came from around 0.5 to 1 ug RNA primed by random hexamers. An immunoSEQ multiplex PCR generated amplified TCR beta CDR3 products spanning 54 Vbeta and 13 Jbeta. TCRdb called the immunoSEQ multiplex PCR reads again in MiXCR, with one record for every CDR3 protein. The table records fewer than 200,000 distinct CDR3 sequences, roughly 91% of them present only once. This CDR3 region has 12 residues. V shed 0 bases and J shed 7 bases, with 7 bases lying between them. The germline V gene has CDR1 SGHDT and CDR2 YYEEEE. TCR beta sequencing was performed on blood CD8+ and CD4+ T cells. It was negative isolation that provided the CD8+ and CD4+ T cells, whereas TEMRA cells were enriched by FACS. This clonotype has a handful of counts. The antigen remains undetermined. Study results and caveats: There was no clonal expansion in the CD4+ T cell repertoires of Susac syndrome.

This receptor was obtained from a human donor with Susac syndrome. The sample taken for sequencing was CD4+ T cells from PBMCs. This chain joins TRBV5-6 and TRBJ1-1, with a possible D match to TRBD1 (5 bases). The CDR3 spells CASSLAGGEAFF. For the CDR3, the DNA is TGTGCCAGCAGCTTGGCCGGGGGTGAAGCTTTCTTT.